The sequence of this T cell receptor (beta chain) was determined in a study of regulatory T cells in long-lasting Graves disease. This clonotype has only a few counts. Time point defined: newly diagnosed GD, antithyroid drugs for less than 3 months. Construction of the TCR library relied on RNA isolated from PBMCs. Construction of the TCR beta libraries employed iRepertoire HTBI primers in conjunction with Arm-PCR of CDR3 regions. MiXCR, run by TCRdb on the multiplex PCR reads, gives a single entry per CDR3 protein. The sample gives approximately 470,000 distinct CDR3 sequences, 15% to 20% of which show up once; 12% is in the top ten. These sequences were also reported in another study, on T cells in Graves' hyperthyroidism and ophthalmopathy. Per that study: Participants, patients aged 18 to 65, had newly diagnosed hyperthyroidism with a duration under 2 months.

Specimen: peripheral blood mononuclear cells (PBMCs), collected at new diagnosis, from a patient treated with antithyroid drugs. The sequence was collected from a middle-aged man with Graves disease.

The CDR3 sequence is CASSLVPDPATDTQYF. The CDR3 nucleotides read TGTGCCAGCAGCTTGGTACCCGATCCCGCCACAGATACGCAGTATTTT. This chain links TRBV11-2 with TRBJ2-3; D unclear. CDR3 size: 16 residues. V lost 3 bases and J 2 bases, leaving 15 bases between the germline ends. The V gene's germline CDR1 is SGHAT and CDR2 FQNNGV.